The rows below give T cell receptor beta chains drawn from one sample of a study of blood T cell repertoires in COVID-19. Produced via immunoSEQ multiplex PCR; TCRdb's table is partial and in-frame only. The sample includes under 350,000 clones, approximately 86% of them seen just once. The specimen sequenced was PBMCs or T cells enriched from blood (not recorded which). These receptor sequences come from a woman between 40 and 50 years old with acute COVID-19. Both conserved end residues are part of each CDR3. Each record gives: J gene, clone size, CDR3 length, D gene, V gene, CDR3 DNA, CDR3 protein. A D gene is named only where the DNA matches it firmly. Rows give clone size only sometimes, using once, few, many, or a class for an expanded clone.

j_call: TRBJ1-1; clone_size: .; cdr3_length: 12; d_call: TRBD1; v_call: TRBV2; cdr3_nt: TGTGCCACTTCGACAGGGCACACTGAAGCTTTCTTT; cdr3_aa: CATSTGHTEAFF
j_call: TRBJ2-1; clone_size: many; cdr3_length: 15; d_call: TRBD2; v_call: TRBV11-2; cdr3_nt: TGTGCCAGCAGCCCCAGGTGGCTAGCGGGGAATGAGCAGTTCTTC; cdr3_aa: CASSPRWLAGNEQFF
j_call: TRBJ2-5; clone_size: .; cdr3_length: 15; d_call: .; v_call: TRBV5-4; cdr3_nt: TGTGCCAGCAGCTTGGCCCTGGGGGGCCAAGAGACCCAGTACTTC; cdr3_aa: CASSLALGGQETQYF
j_call: TRBJ1-5; clone_size: .; cdr3_length: 13; d_call: .; v_call: TRBV12-3/TRBV12-4; cdr3_nt: TGTGCCAGCCTAAGGGGGGGCGGTCAGCCCCAGCATTTT; cdr3_aa: CASLRGGGQPQHF
j_call: TRBJ2-3; clone_size: .; cdr3_length: 11; d_call: .; v_call: TRBV20-1; cdr3_nt: TGCAGTGCTAGGAGGGGGGATACGCAGTATTTT; cdr3_aa: CSARRGDTQYF
j_call: TRBJ2-1; clone_size: .; cdr3_length: 15; d_call: TRBD2; v_call: TRBV9; cdr3_nt: TGTGCCAGCAGCGTCGGGACTAGCCCCTACAATGAGCAGTTCTTC; cdr3_aa: CASSVGTSPYNEQFF
j_call: TRBJ1-4; clone_size: .; cdr3_length: 14; d_call: .; v_call: TRBV6-1; cdr3_nt: TGTGCCAGCAGTGAAGGGGGCATCAATGAAAAACTGTTTTTT; cdr3_aa: CASSEGGINEKLFF
j_call: TRBJ2-3; clone_size: .; cdr3_length: 13; d_call: .; v_call: TRBV27; cdr3_nt: TGTGCCAGCAGTCGTGCCTGGCTGGATACGCAGTATTTT; cdr3_aa: CASSRAWLDTQYF
j_call: TRBJ2-5; clone_size: few; cdr3_length: 13; d_call: .; v_call: TRBV7-9; cdr3_nt: TGTGCCAGCAGCTTAGCAGGGGGAGAGACCCAGTACTTC; cdr3_aa: CASSLAGGETQYF
j_call: TRBJ1-2; clone_size: .; cdr3_length: 12; d_call: TRBD1; v_call: TRBV25-1; cdr3_nt: TGTGCCAGCAGTGTCTACAGGGGAGGCTACACCTTC; cdr3_aa: CASSVYRGGYTF
j_call: TRBJ1-1; clone_size: .; cdr3_length: 14; d_call: .; v_call: TRBV18; cdr3_nt: TGTGCCAGCTCACCACGGGAGGGGCGGACTGAAGCTTTCTTT; cdr3_aa: CASSPREGRTEAFF
j_call: TRBJ2-2; clone_size: .; cdr3_length: 15; d_call: TRBD2; v_call: TRBV5-1; cdr3_nt: TGCGCCAGCAGCTCCCCGGGACTAAACACCGGGGAGCTGTTTTTT; cdr3_aa: CASSSPGLNTGELFF
j_call: TRBJ2-1; clone_size: once; cdr3_length: 14; d_call: TRBD2; v_call: TRBV7-2; cdr3_nt: TGTGCCAGCAGCGCGGAAACTAGCGGGCGGGAGCAGTTCTTC; cdr3_aa: CASSAETSGREQFF
j_call: TRBJ1-1; clone_size: .; cdr3_length: 14; d_call: .; v_call: TRBV29-1; cdr3_nt: TGCAGCGTTGAAGCTGGCGGTGGGGGGACTGAAGCTTTCTTT; cdr3_aa: CSVEAGGGGTEAFF
j_call: TRBJ2-1; clone_size: many; cdr3_length: 15; d_call: TRBD2; v_call: TRBV3-1/TRBV3-2; cdr3_nt: TGTGCCAGCAGCCTAGCGGGGAGCTCCTACAATGAGCAGTTCTTC; cdr3_aa: CASSLAGSSYNEQFF
j_call: TRBJ1-2; clone_size: .; cdr3_length: 16; d_call: TRBD1; v_call: TRBV27; cdr3_nt: TGTGCCAGCTCGCAGTACCGGGACAGGGGTGACTATGGCTACACCTTC; cdr3_aa: CASSQYRDRGDYGYTF
j_call: TRBJ2-2; clone_size: few; cdr3_length: 16; d_call: .; v_call: TRBV3-1/TRBV3-2; cdr3_nt: TGTGCCAGCAGCCAAGATTTGGGGGGTGGCACCGGGGAGCTGTTTTTT; cdr3_aa: CASSQDLGGGTGELFF
j_call: TRBJ2-1; clone_size: few; cdr3_length: 13; d_call: TRBD2; v_call: TRBV7-2; cdr3_nt: TGTGCCAGCAGCTTAGGTGCGCGGGAGAAGCAGTTCTTC; cdr3_aa: CASSLGAREKQFF
j_call: TRBJ2-6; clone_size: .; cdr3_length: 18; d_call: .; v_call: TRBV5-4; cdr3_nt: TGTGCCAGCAGCTTGGCTCCAGGTTTCAGCTCTGGGGCCAACGTCCTGACTTTC; cdr3_aa: CASSLAPGFSSGANVLTF
j_call: TRBJ1-1; clone_size: .; cdr3_length: 13; d_call: TRBD1; v_call: TRBV12-3/TRBV12-4; cdr3_nt: TGTGCCAGCAAGGTCGGGACAGGGGGCGAAGCTTTCTTT; cdr3_aa: CASKVGTGGEAFF
j_call: TRBJ1-2; clone_size: once; cdr3_length: 15; d_call: .; v_call: TRBV24-1; cdr3_nt: TGTGCCACCAGTGGACCATTTTGGAGTTTCTATGGCTACACCTTC; cdr3_aa: CATSGPFWSFYGYTF
j_call: TRBJ1-2; clone_size: few; cdr3_length: 15; d_call: .; v_call: TRBV4-1; cdr3_nt: TGCGCCAGCAGCCAAGATCTAAGGAAGGGGTATGGCTACACCTTC; cdr3_aa: CASSQDLRKGYGYTF
j_call: TRBJ2-6; clone_size: .; cdr3_length: 19; d_call: .; v_call: TRBV21-1; cdr3_nt: TGTGCCAGCAGCCCGACAGGCCCAATCCCCCGGCCCTTGCCCAACGTCCTGACTTTC; cdr3_aa: CASSPTGPIPRPLPNVLTF
j_call: TRBJ2-1; clone_size: .; cdr3_length: 16; d_call: TRBD2; v_call: TRBV10-3; cdr3_nt: TGTGCCATCAGTGAGAAGGCTAGCGGGAGATTCAATGAGCAGTTCTTC; cdr3_aa: CAISEKASGRFNEQFF
j_call: TRBJ1-1; clone_size: once; cdr3_length: 16; d_call: .; v_call: TRBV28; cdr3_nt: TGTGCCAGCCTACAGTTTACTCAGGGGCTGAACACTGAAGCTTTCTTT; cdr3_aa: CASLQFTQGLNTEAFF
j_call: TRBJ1-1; clone_size: .; cdr3_length: 13; d_call: .; v_call: TRBV12-3/TRBV12-4; cdr3_nt: TGTGCCAGCAGCGGGGACAAGAACACTGAAGCTTTCTTT; cdr3_aa: CASSGDKNTEAFF
j_call: TRBJ1-2; clone_size: once; cdr3_length: 19; d_call: .; v_call: TRBV4-1; cdr3_nt: TGCGCCAGCAGCTCAAAAGAGGGCCAGACAATAGTGGGGTGGGATGGCTACACCTTC; cdr3_aa: CASSSKEGQTIVGWDGYTF
j_call: TRBJ2-1; clone_size: .; cdr3_length: 14; d_call: .; v_call: TRBV7-6; cdr3_nt: TGTGCCAGCAGCCAGCAGGAGCGGGACAATGAGCAGTTCTTC; cdr3_aa: CASSQQERDNEQFF
j_call: TRBJ2-2; clone_size: .; cdr3_length: 14; d_call: .; v_call: TRBV10-3; cdr3_nt: TGTGCCATCAGTGACAGGTTCGGCACCGGGGAGCTGTTTTTT; cdr3_aa: CAISDRFGTGELFF
j_call: TRBJ2-2; clone_size: .; cdr3_length: 14; d_call: TRBD1; v_call: TRBV19; cdr3_nt: TGTGCCAGTAAGGGACAGAAAATTACCGGGGAGCTGTTTTTT; cdr3_aa: CASKGQKITGELFF
j_call: TRBJ2-7; clone_size: .; cdr3_length: 16; d_call: TRBD2; v_call: TRBV28; cdr3_nt: TGTGCCAGCAGTTACCCCACTAGCGGGAGGGTCTACGAGCAGTACTTC; cdr3_aa: CASSYPTSGRVYEQYF
j_call: TRBJ2-3; clone_size: .; cdr3_length: 16; d_call: TRBD2; v_call: TRBV15; cdr3_nt: TGTGCCACCAGCAGAGAACTAGCGGGGGCTCAGGGAGCGCAGTATTTT; cdr3_aa: CATSRELAGAQGAQYF